This is a list of T cell receptor beta chains from one sample in a study of brain T cells in children with intractable seizures. Clones were read by immunoSEQ multiplex PCR, and TCRdb kept only the in-frame ones, dropping some. Of fewer than 80,000 clones in the sample, 90% to 97% were seen once. The material was peripheral blood, obtained at surgery. The receptors were gathered from a boy less than two years old with focal cortical dysplasia and intractable seizures. CDR3s include the opening cysteine and the closing phenylalanine or tryptophan. A D gene is named only where the DNA matches it firmly. Clone size, where shown, is once, few, many, or a class for clones that have expanded.

D	V	J	size	CDR3	DNA
-	TRBV19	TRBJ1-2	-	CASSPQGDYGYTF	TGTGCCAGTAGTCCACAGGGTGACTATGGCTACACCTTC
-	TRBV19	TRBJ2-1	once	CASRALGVNNEQFF	TGTGCCAGTAGGGCCCTTGGGGTGAACAATGAGCAGTTCTTC
-	TRBV5-1	TRBJ1-5	-	CASSPGTQNPAVEPQHF	TGCGCCAGCAGTCCCGGGACACAAAACCCCGCCGTGGAGCCCCAGCATTTT
TRBD1	TRBV5-5	TRBJ1-4	once	CASADRGVPNEKLFF	TGTGCCAGCGCGGACAGGGGGGTGCCTAATGAAAAACTGTTTTTT
-	TRBV19	TRBJ2-7	-	CASSLNRGLSYEQYF	TGTGCCAGTAGTTTAAACAGGGGACTCTCCTACGAGCAGTACTTC
-	TRBV5-6	TRBJ2-4	-	CASSLFGNIQYF	TGTGCCAGCAGCTTGTTCGGAAACATTCAGTACTTC
-	TRBV4-3	TRBJ1-1	-	CASSQANHGPSNTEAFF	TGCGCCAGCAGCCAAGCCAACCACGGGCCGTCGAACACTGAAGCTTTCTTT
TRBD2	TRBV27	TRBJ2-2	-	CASSLFTSGGLNTGELFF	TGTGCCAGCAGTTTATTTACTAGCGGGGGCCTAAACACCGGGGAGCTGTTTTTT
-	TRBV2	TRBJ2-2	-	CASSEDRNTGELFF	TGTGCCAGCAGCGAGGACAGAAATACCGGGGAGCTGTTTTTT
-	TRBV10-1	TRBJ2-7	-	CASSERLASYEQYF	TGCGCCAGCAGTGAACGGCTTGCTTCCTACGAGCAGTACTTC
-	TRBV28	TRBJ1-5	-	CASDRYNQPQHF	TGTGCCAGCGACAGATACAATCAGCCCCAGCATTTT
TRBD1	TRBV24-1	TRBJ1-2	-	CATSEKSGGRGYTF	TGTGCCACCAGTGAGAAATCAGGGGGCCGGGGCTACACCTTC
-	TRBV3-1/TRBV3-2	TRBJ1-5	-	CASSQDLAGNQPQHF	TGTGCCAGCAGCCAAGATCTGGCAGGCAATCAGCCCCAGCATTTT
-	TRBV25-1	TRBJ2-5	-	CASREGGETQYF	TGTGCCAGCAGAGAGGGAGGAGAGACCCAGTACTTC
-	TRBV3-1/TRBV3-2	TRBJ2-5	-	CASSQTIGETQYF	TGTGCCAGCAGCCAGACTATCGGGGAGACCCAGTACTTC
TRBD2	TRBV19	TRBJ2-4	-	CASRDRLAKNIQYF	TGTGCCAGTAGGGATCGACTAGCTAAAAACATTCAGTACTTC
TRBD1	TRBV5-1	TRBJ2-1	-	CASSPGQGYNEQFF	TGCGCCAGCAGCCCGGGACAGGGATACAATGAGCAGTTCTTC
-	TRBV19	TRBJ2-1	-	CASSTGYNEQFF	TGTGCCAGTAGTACAGGGTACAATGAGCAGTTCTTC
TRBD1	TRBV18	TRBJ1-4	once	CASSPPSGRGIF	TGTGCCAGCTCACCACCAAGCGGCAGGGGGATTTTT
TRBD1	TRBV27	TRBJ1-2	-	CASSFGRGNYGYTF	TGTGCCAGCAGTTTCGGCAGGGGGAACTATGGCTACACCTTC
-	TRBV12-3/TRBV12-4	TRBJ2-3	-	CASREGDTQYF	TGTGCCAGCAGGGAAGGCGATACGCAGTATTTT
-	TRBV19	TRBJ2-1	-	CASSRLASLTNEQFF	TGTGCCAGTAGTAGATTAGCTTCTTTAACGAATGAGCAGTTCTTC
-	TRBV7-3	TRBJ1-1	-	CASSFGIQGTEAFF	TGTGCCAGCAGCTTTGGGATACAGGGCACTGAAGCTTTCTTT
-	TRBV3-1/TRBV3-2	TRBJ2-3	-	CASSQRGEVTDTQYF	TGTGCCAGCAGCCAAAGGGGGGAGGTCACAGATACGCAGTATTTT
TRBD2	TRBV5-4	TRBJ2-1	-	CASSLDIAGVFRGEQFF	TGTGCCAGCAGCTTGGATATAGCGGGAGTATTTCGGGGTGAGCAGTTCTTC
TRBD1	TRBV11-2	TRBJ1-2	-	CASSSVQGAYYGYTF	TGTGCCAGCAGCTCAGTTCAGGGGGCCTACTATGGCTACACCTTC
-	TRBV7-7	TRBJ2-3	-	CASSQTSGAGDTQYF	TGTGCCAGCAGCCAGACCTCGGGAGCCGGGGATACGCAGTATTTT
TRBD1	TRBV6-5	TRBJ1-4	-	CASRRQGWEKLFF	TGTGCCAGCAGGAGACAGGGATGGGAAAAACTGTTTTTT
-	TRBV29-1	TRBJ2-5	once	CSVSPALVQETQYF	TGCAGCGTCTCACCCGCGTTGGTCCAAGAGACCCAGTACTTC
-	TRBV6-5	TRBJ2-3	-	CASSYLSTDTQYF	TGTGCCAGCAGTTACTTGTCCACAGATACGCAGTATTTT
TRBD2	TRBV6-2/TRBV6-3	TRBJ2-5	-	CASSYPLRLAPKETQYF	TGTGCCAGCAGTTACCCGCTACGACTAGCACCTAAAGAGACCCAGTACTTC
-	TRBV24-1	TRBJ2-4	-	CATSDWYTSKNIQYF	TGTGCCACCAGTGATTGGTACACCTCCAAAAACATTCAGTACTTC
-	TRBV6-1	TRBJ2-3	once	CASSEAIENTQYF	TGTGCCAGCAGTGAAGCTATCGAGAATACGCAGTATTTT
-	TRBV6-5	TRBJ2-7	once	CASRERGTYEQYF	TGTGCCAGCAGAGAGAGGGGTACTTACGAGCAGTACTTC
TRBD2	TRBV7-2	TRBJ2-7	-	CASSLYRGGAYEQYF	TGTGCCAGCAGCTTATATCGCGGGGGGGCTTACGAGCAGTACTTC
TRBD1	TRBV6-2/TRBV6-3	TRBJ1-5	-	CASSPVGQGSNQPQHF	TGTGCCAGCAGCCCCGTAGGACAGGGGAGCAATCAGCCCCAGCATTTT
TRBD2	TRBV27	TRBJ2-7	once	CASSLLAGDEQYF	TGTGCCAGCAGTTTACTAGCGGGAGACGAGCAGTACTTC
TRBD2	TRBV19	TRBJ2-3	-	CASSILAASTDTQYF	TGTGCCAGTAGTATCCTAGCGGCTAGCACAGATACGCAGTATTTT
-	TRBV7-8	TRBJ2-7	-	CASSLRRGTGVYEQYF	TGTGCCAGCAGCTTAAGGCGGGGGACAGGCGTCTACGAGCAGTACTTC
-	TRBV18	TRBJ2-7	-	CASSPVEFYYEQYF	TGTGCCAGCTCACCGGTGGAGTTTTACTACGAGCAGTACTTC
-	TRBV11-2	TRBJ2-1	-	CASRVGRSTYNEQFF	TGTGCCAGCAGGGTAGGTAGGTCCACCTACAATGAGCAGTTCTTC
-	TRBV5-1	TRBJ1-4	-	CASSYGVRSEKLFF	TGCGCCAGCAGCTATGGGGTTCGTAGTGAAAAACTGTTTTTT
-	TRBV7-2	TRBJ1-6	-	CASSLAFSVGDSPLHF	TGTGCCAGCAGCTTAGCTTTCTCAGTAGGGGATTCACCCCTCCACTTT
TRBD2	TRBV4-2	TRBJ2-7	-	CASSQVRVLAAYEQYF	TGTGCCAGCAGCCAAGTTCGGGTGCTAGCGGCCTACGAGCAGTACTTC
-	TRBV11-2	TRBJ1-6	-	CASSLVWESSSPLHF	TGTGCCAGCAGCTTAGTGTGGGAGTCGAGTTCACCCCTCCACTTT
TRBD1	TRBV27	TRBJ1-6	-	CASSLYTTGVSYNSPLHF	TGTGCCAGCAGTTTATATACGACAGGGGTCTCCTATAATTCACCCCTCCACTTT
-	TRBV4-1	TRBJ1-2	-	CASSQEEGTGGANYGYTF	TGCGCCAGCAGCCAAGAGGAGGGGACGGGGGGTGCTAACTATGGCTACACCTTC
TRBD1	TRBV6-5	TRBJ2-1	-	CASSSTDRRKQFF	TGTGCCAGCAGTTCTACGGACAGGCGAAAGCAGTTCTTC
-	TRBV6-5	TRBJ2-1	-	CASSYERGLDEQFF	TGTGCCAGCAGTTATGAAAGGGGTCTGGATGAGCAGTTCTTC
-	TRBV28	TRBJ2-1	-	CASSLDFLGSNEQFF	TGTGCCAGCAGTTTAGACTTTCTAGGTAGCAATGAGCAGTTCTTC
-	TRBV18	TRBJ1-4	few	CASSPLIGGGPNEKLFF	TGTGCCAGCTCACCACTCATTGGGGGCGGACCTAATGAAAAACTGTTTTTT
-	TRBV9	TRBJ2-3	-	CASSPRGRESTDTQYF	TGTGCCAGCAGCCCCAGGGGTCGGGAAAGCACAGATACGCAGTATTTT
-	TRBV5-1	TRBJ1-2	few	CASRSNRRIYGYTF	TGCGCCAGCAGATCAAACAGAAGAATATATGGCTACACCTTC
TRBD1	TRBV2	TRBJ1-2	-	CASSRTGLGGYTF	TGTGCCAGCAGTAGGACAGGTTTAGGTGGCTACACCTTC
TRBD1	TRBV5-4	TRBJ1-1	-	CASSRGTGALLGTEAFF	TGTGCCAGCAGCCGTGGGACAGGGGCGCTCTTGGGCACTGAAGCTTTCTTT
TRBD2	TRBV5-1	TRBJ2-1	-	CASSLGFLAGVKTNEQFF	TGCGCCAGCAGCTTGGGTTTTCTGGCGGGGGTGAAAACAAATGAGCAGTTCTTC
TRBD1	TRBV6-1	TRBJ1-4	-	CASSVPGQATNEKLFF	TGTGCCAGCAGTGTACCGGGACAGGCAACTAATGAAAAACTGTTTTTT
-	TRBV11-2	TRBJ2-7	-	CASSFWYEQYF	TGTGCCAGCAGCTTTTGGTACGAGCAGTACTTC
TRBD1	TRBV11-2	TRBJ1-3	-	CASSLADRGLGNTIYF	TGTGCCAGCAGCTTAGCCGACAGGGGGCTAGGAAACACCATATATTTT